This T cell receptor (beta chain) was found in a study of CD8+ T cells in alopecia areata. The study, taken as a whole, reports: Resident alphabeta T-cell populations of normal skin are likewise subject to sequencing in scalp samples.

The authors extracted RNA and reverse transcribed it into cDNA as the sequencing template. Only in-frame clones appear in the TCRdb table, and some are missing; sequencing was by immunoSEQ multiplex PCR. The profile covers around 210,000 clones, with 56% appearing a single time and 4.5% to 6% taken by the ten largest. V gave up 5 bases and J gave up 4 bases, with 8 bases separating them. This CDR3 is 13 amino acids long. The germline V gene encodes CDR1 PRHDT and CDR2 FYEKMQ (reference sequence). This clone was counted between two and nine times. The antigen is undetermined. This sequence was found in a human donor in good health. The sample comprised CD8+ T cells sorted from blood. V and J are TRBV13 and TRBJ2-2; D is unclear. The CDR3 protein is CASSDGLTGELFF. The CDR3 bases are TGTGCCAGCAGCGACGGTCTCACCGGGGAGCTGTTTTTT.